One and the same sample provided the 31 T cell receptor beta chains below, sequenced in a study of blood T cell repertoires in COVID-19 (dated by TCRdb to 2020 to 2022). Library preparation employed the immunoSEQ multiplex PCR assay. The table comes from immuneACCESS by way of TCRdb, which keeps in-frame sequences with V and J called. Part of the clones is missing from these tables; in studies checked, under half for an unresolved V gene and the rest for unknown reasons. For this sample the table gives about 320,000 clones, of which around 85% were detected only once. The ten largest make up about 1.9% of the sample. What was sequenced was PBMCs or T cells enriched from blood (not recorded which). The receptors derive from a woman in her twenties or thirties who had been exposed to COVID-19.

The V gene is TRBV30, the J gene TRBJ1-5; tentative D call: TRBD1 (5 bases). From germline, CDR1 is GTSNPN and CDR2 SVGIG (reference sequence). Trimming removed 5 bases from V and 1 base from J, with 9 bases in between. The CDR3 spans 13 residues. This CDR3 reads CAWGGESNQPQHF. DNA of the CDR3: TGTGCCTGGGGGGGAGAAAGCAATCAGCCCCAGCATTTT. The full variable domain, rest sourced from reference TRBV30 and TRBJ1-5, is SQTIHQWPATLVQPVGSPLSLECTVEGTSNPNLYWYRQAAGRGLQLLFYSVGIGQISSEVPQNLSASRPQDRQFILSSKKLLLSDSGFYLCAWGGESNQPQHFGDGTRLSIL.

The rearrangement joins TRBV3-1 (or the pseudogene TRBV3-2) to TRBJ2-7, with TRBD2 matching 8 bases. J gave up 3 bases and V 1 base, and 5 bases lay outside the gene matches. The CDR3 has 15 residues. Germline V gene lookup returns CDR1 LGHDT and CDR2 YNNKEL (reference sequence). CDR3 in DNA: TGTGCCAGCAGCCAAGGGTTGGGGACTAGCTACGAGCAGTACTTC. This translates into CASSQGLGTSYEQYF.

The V and J genes are TRBV28 and TRBJ1-4, with a weak D call TRBD1 (6 bases). This CDR3 is built from 15 residues. V was cut by 2 bases and J by 7 bases, with 14 bases left in between. Germline assignment: CDR1 MDHEN and CDR2 SYDVKM. The CDR3 DNA follows: TGTGCCAGCAGTTTAGGTGGACAGCAAGTTGAAAAACTGTTTTTT. Translated, it gives CASSLGGQQVEKLFF.

The chain joins TRBV6-5 to TRBJ2-1, with a tentative D call TRBD1 (6 bases). There are 12 residues in the CDR3. The germline V gene has CDR1 MNHEY and CDR2 SVGAGI. The V gene lost 8 bases and the J gene lost 7 bases, with 12 bases spanning the gap. The CDR3 bases are TGTGCCAGCGGGGACAACCGAAATGAGCAGTTCTTC. It translates to CASGDNRNEQFF.

This clone appeared once. V usage is TRBV5-4 and J usage is TRBJ2-1, with D hard to call. CDR3 size: 16 residues. Trimming cost V 4 bases and J 1 base, with 15 bases left between them. Germline values: CDR1 SGHNT, CDR2 YYREEE (reference sequence). CDR3 amino acids: CASSPYSFTSYNEQFF. CDR3 in DNA: TGTGCCAGCAGCCCATATAGCTTCACGTCCTACAATGAGCAGTTCTTC.

This clone turned up a few times. The chain links TRBV3-1 (or the pseudogene TRBV3-2) to TRBJ1-2; possibly TRBD1 for D (5 bases). Germline V lookup: CDR1 LGHDT, CDR2 YNNKEL (reference sequence). The CDR3 has 13 residues. The V gene lost 1 base and the J gene lost 8 bases, with 11 bases spanning the gap. The CDR3 region has the DNA TGTGCCAGCAGCCAAGTAACGTACAGGGGCTACACCTTC. Translating gives CASSQVTYRGYTF.

This clone has only one observation. V and J are TRBV20-1 and TRBJ1-3; tentatively, D is TRBD1 (5 bases). The V gene's germline CDR1 is DFQATT and CDR2 SNEGSKA (reference sequence). The ends were cut back, 3 bases at V and 2 bases at J, with 8 bases in the middle. The CDR3 covers 13 residues. CDR3 sequence: CSASPRAGNTIYF. In nucleotides, the CDR3 is TGCAGTGCTAGTCCCAGGGCTGGAAACACCATATATTTT.

This chain connects TRBV7-3 to TRBJ2-1; 8 nucleotides agree with TRBD2. V shed 4 bases, J shed 3 bases, and the junction held 5 bases outside the gene matches. The germline CDR1 and CDR2 sequences are SGHTA and FQGTGA. The CDR3 consists of 15 residues. Here the CDR3 DNA reads TGTGCCAGCAGCTATTCAGCGGGAGACTACAATGAGCAGTTCTTC. This sequence encodes CASSYSAGDYNEQFF.

This clone has just one count. The chain is built from TRBV30 and TRBJ2-1, with TRBD1 matching over 7 bases. This CDR3 contains 14 residues. Germline trimming cut 3 bases from V and 6 bases from J; bases unmatched to any gene: 8. CDR1 is GTSNPN, CDR2 SVGIG, per germline (reference sequence). The DNA of the CDR3 is TGTGCCTGGAGGACAGGGTACGGTTCCAATGAGCAGTTCTTC. This gives the protein CAWRTGYGSNEQFF.

This clone has only one observation. This rearrangement joins TRBV28 to TRBJ1-2, with D maybe TRBD1 (5 bases). The length of the CDR3 is 16 residues. V lost 2 bases and J 4 bases, leaving 17 bases between the germline ends. Germline V gene data show CDR1 as MDHEN and CDR2 as SYDVKM. DNA for the CDR3: TGTGCCAGCAGTTTAAGGGCGGGGGTAGGAAGCTATGGCTACACCTTC. It yields the protein CASSLRAGVGSYGYTF.

The chain combines TRBV3-1 (or the pseudogene TRBV3-2) with TRBJ2-1; 7 positions agree with TRBD1. This CDR3 comprises 15 residues. Germline V CDR1 and CDR2: LGHDT, YNNKEL (reference sequence). After removal of 5 bases from V and 6 bases from J, the junction contained 10 bases not matched to a gene. The CDR3 bases are TGTGCCAGCAGCTCACCGGGACAGACCTCCAATGAGCAGTTCTTC. Translating it yields CASSSPGQTSNEQFF.

This clone came up many times. This sequence joins TRBV6-6 and TRBJ2-7; D call uncertain. The CDR3 is 11 residues long. Trimming pared 2 bases from V and 4 bases from J, leaving 3 bases between. Per the germline V gene, CDR1 is MNHNY and CDR2 is SVGAGI (reference sequence). In nucleotides, the CDR3 is TGTGCCAGCAGTTACCAGTACGAGCAGTACTTC. It encodes CASSYQYEQYF.

CDR3 DNA sequence: TGCGCCAGCAGCTTGACAGGGGGAGGAGAGACCCAGTACTTC. It translates to CASSLTGGGETQYF. This rearrangement joins TRBV5-1 to TRBJ2-5; 8 bases agree with TRBD1. Per germline, CDR1 SGHRS and CDR2 YFSETQ. There are 14 residues in the CDR3. Trimming took 1 base from V and 4 from J; bases not matched to a gene: 3.

The J gene is TRBJ2-7, the V gene TRBV7-2, with 8 bases fitting TRBD1. The CDR3 loop spans 15 amino acids. Germline trimming cut 2 bases from V and 3 bases from J; bases unmatched to any gene: 6. Germline loops: CDR1 SGHTA, CDR2 FQGNSA. The CDR3 nucleotides are TGTGCCAGCAGCTTAACACCCGGGACAGGCTACGAGCAGTACTTC. It specifies CASSLTPGTGYEQYF. Based on the CDR3 plus reference TRBV7-2 and TRBJ2-7, the full variable domain is GAGVSQSPSNKVTEKGKDVELRCDPISGHTALYWYRQSLGQGLEFLIYFQGNSAPDKSGLPSDRFSAERTGGSVSTLTIQRTQQEDSAVYLCASSLTPGTGYEQYFGPGTRLTVT.

The chain is built from TRBV28 and TRBJ1-1, with unresolved D. CDR1 is MDHEN, CDR2 SYDVKM, per germline. The length of the CDR3 is 16 residues. Trimming removed 4 bases from V and 0 bases from J, with 15 bases in between. CDR3 in DNA: TGTGCCAGCAGTTCCCCAGTTGGCACAGTGAACACTGAAGCTTTCTTT. This translates into CASSSPVGTVNTEAFF. Supplemented by reference TRBV28 and TRBJ1-1, the full variable domain reads DVKVTQSSRYLVKRTGEKVFLECVQDMDHENMFWYRQDPGLGLRLIYFSYDVKMKEKGDIPEGYSVSREKKERFSLILESASTNQTSMYLCASSSPVGTVNTEAFFGQGTRLTVV.

V usage is TRBV15 and J usage is TRBJ1-1; D gene uncertain. The V end lost 2 bases, the J end lost 1 base, and 5 bases lay between the germline ends. This CDR3 is 13 amino acids long. In germline, CDR1 is LNHNV, CDR2 YYDKDF (reference sequence). The CDR3 here is CATSRTANTEAFF. The CDR3 DNA reads TGTGCCACCAGCAGAACTGCGAACACTGAAGCTTTCTTT.

This chain uses TRBV19 with TRBJ1-5, with 11 bases aligning to TRBD1. Germline V lookup: CDR1 LNHDA, CDR2 SQIVND (reference sequence). V was clipped by 5 bases and J by 0 bases; unmatched bases: 6. The CDR3 covers 17 residues. DNA of the CDR3: TGTGCCAGTAGTCCCCGGACAGGGGGCATTAGCAATCAGCCCCAGCATTTT. It specifies CASSPRTGGISNQPQHF.

The V call is TRBV19, the J call TRBJ1-6, with 7 bases matching TRBD1. The germline V gene encodes CDR1 LNHDA and CDR2 SQIVND (reference sequence). The junction had 10 bases not matched to a gene; V was cut back by 7 bases and J by 4 bases. This CDR3 is 16 amino acids long. The CDR3 sequence: CASTLETGRYNSPLHF. CDR3 bases: TGTGCCAGTACCCTGGAGACAGGGCGTTATAATTCACCCCTCCACTTT.

In the case of this clone: This sample also contains other DNA sequences that code for the same CDR3. The chain employs TRBV9 and TRBJ2-2, with D possibly TRBD2 on 6 matching bases. The germline gives CDR1 SGDLS, CDR2 YYNGEE. The CDR3 consists of 14 residues. The V end lost 0 bases, the J end lost 5 bases, and 8 bases lay between the germline ends. CDR3 sequence reads: CASSVAGSTGELFF. The CDR3 nucleotides are TGTGCCAGCAGCGTAGCCGGGAGTACCGGGGAGCTGTTTTTT.

This clone was picked up one time. CDR3: CASSKAGRTWEAFF. The DNA for the CDR3 is TGTGCCAGCAGCAAAGCTGGGAGGACCTGGGAAGCTTTCTTT. The gene calls are TRBV21-1 and TRBJ1-1. TRBV21-1 constitutes a pseudogene. The CDR3 is made up of 14 amino acids.

The V and J genes are TRBV6-2 or TRBV6-3 and TRBJ2-3; 8 bases align to TRBD2. The ends lost 6 bases at V and 14 bases at J; junction bases unmatched: 10. CDR1 and CDR2 (germline): MNHEY, SVGEGT. The CDR3 loop spans 12 amino acids. The CDR3 spells CASSRISGVGYF. The DNA of the CDR3 is TGTGCCAGCAGCAGAATTAGCGGGGTTGGGTATTTT.

This clone was observed a single time. This chain uses TRBV11-2 with TRBJ2-7; possibly TRBD2 for D (6 bases). The CDR3 consists of 15 residues. V was shortened by 3 bases and J by 3 bases, with 15 bases between the two germline ends. From germline, CDR1 is SGHAT and CDR2 FQNNGV. DNA for the CDR3: TGTGCCAGCAGCTTTTCCGTGGGGGGACTCTACGAGCAGTACTTC. This codes for CASSFSVGGLYEQYF.

This clone was observed a few times. The chain carries TRBV10-3 and TRBJ1-1, with D possibly being TRBD1 (6 bases). V was trimmed by 9 bases and J by 1 base, leaving 15 bases between them. The germline V gene has CDR1 ENHRY and CDR2 SYGVKD. The CDR3 is 14 amino acids. Here the CDR3 reads CAMSPRTENTEAFF. As DNA, the CDR3 is TGTGCCATGTCTCCAAGGACAGAGAACACTGAAGCTTTCTTT.

The rearrangement uses TRBV28 and TRBJ1-2, with 9 bases matching TRBD1. CDR1 MDHEN and CDR2 SYDVKM come from the germline V gene. The J segment lost 6 bases and the V segment lost 6 bases, leaving 8 bases of the junction unmatched. CDR3 length: 14 residues. CDR3 residues: CASSPLGTGNGYTF. As DNA, the CDR3 is TGTGCCAGCAGCCCACTAGGGACAGGGAATGGCTACACCTTC.

The V call is TRBV6-2 or TRBV6-3, the J call TRBJ1-2; tentatively, D is TRBD1 (5 bases). The ends were cut back, 2 bases at V and 8 bases at J, with 15 bases in the middle. Looked up from germline, CDR1 is MNHEY and CDR2 is SVGEGT. This CDR3 is 14 amino acids long. This CDR3 is CASSYDSRVGGYTF. The CDR3 nucleotides are TGTGCCAGCAGTTACGATTCCAGGGTAGGAGGCTACACCTTC.

The chain uses TRBV30 and TRBJ2-1, with D maybe TRBD1 (6 bases). Germline V gene data show CDR1 as GTSNPN and CDR2 as SVGIG (reference sequence). The CDR3 is 15 amino acids. The ends were cut back, 4 bases at V and 4 bases at J, with 17 bases in the middle. The CDR3 DNA sequence: TGTGCCTGGAAAAGCCGGGACATAATTTACAATGAGCAGTTCTTC. Its protein is CAWKSRDIIYNEQFF.

This clone appeared a single time. The rearrangement uses TRBV19 and TRBJ2-1, with D perhaps matching TRBD2 (5 bases). This CDR3 comprises 14 residues. The germline V and J ends were trimmed by 6 bases and 7 bases, with 16 bases remaining between them. Germline CDR1 LNHDA, CDR2 SQIVND (reference sequence). CDR3 residues: CASSPDSGENEQFF. CDR3 in DNA: TGTGCCAGTAGCCCGGACTCGGGCGAGAATGAGCAGTTCTTC.

This chain connects TRBV2 to TRBJ1-6, with D possibly TRBD1 on 5 matching bases. The CDR3 has 16 residues. V lost 1 base and J lost 3, with 10 bases in between. The germline V gene has CDR1 SNHLY and CDR2 FYNNEI. The CDR3 protein is CASSEVGRDYNSPLHF. As DNA, the CDR3 is TGTGCCAGCAGTGAAGTTGGCAGGGACTATAATTCACCCCTCCACTTT.

The V call is TRBV27, the J call TRBJ2-7; TRBD1 matches at 10 bases. J was trimmed by 5 bases and V by 3 bases; bases with no gene match: 7. Germline CDR1 MNHEY, CDR2 SMNVEV (reference sequence). The CDR3 length is 15 residues. This CDR3 reads CASSLGRDRGDEQYF. In DNA form, the CDR3 reads TGTGCCAGCAGTTTGGGCCGGGACAGGGGCGACGAGCAGTACTTC.

V usage is TRBV4-3 and J usage is TRBJ2-7, with D uncertain. This CDR3 is built from 14 residues. CDR1 and CDR2 (germline): LGHNA, YSLEER. V dropped 0 bases and J dropped 2 bases, with 8 bases sitting between them. CDR3 sequence: CASSQEASAYEQYF. The DNA of the CDR3 is TGCGCCAGCAGCCAAGAGGCCAGCGCCTACGAGCAGTACTTC.

This clone appeared a single time. This chain connects TRBV27 to TRBJ1-2; 12 positions agree with TRBD1. Germline CDR1 MNHEY, CDR2 SMNVEV (reference sequence). This CDR3 has 13 residues. The V segment lost 3 bases and the J segment 8 bases; nucleotides outside the gene matches: 1. CDR3: CASSFGTGGGYTF. The CDR3, as DNA: TGTGCCAGCAGTTTTGGGACAGGGGGCGGCTACACCTTC.